The TCR beta chain under discussion was sequenced for a study of read filtering for tumor transcriptome and immune sequencing. As for the study in general: After DNase treatment, RNA was made into whole-transcriptome libraries. RNA-seq yielded only about 85 to 1273 TCR reads, IR-seq about 4.05 to 11 million. The study's findings and limits: This fraction held mixed bone marrow immune cells after CD138-negative sorting.

Molecular barcoded adaptors covering alpha/delta and beta/gamma chains were used on about 0.4 ug RNA. Each CDR3 protein gets one entry after TCRdb re-called the reads with MiXCR. The table shows roughly 25,000 distinct CDR3 sequences, with 20% to 25% occurring only once. This clonotype was detected ten times or more. What it binds is not known. The ends were cut back, 3 bases at V and 6 bases at J, with 9 bases in the middle. CDR1 is SEHNR, CDR2 FQNEAQ, per germline (reference sequence). This CDR3 region has 12 residues. Bone marrow was sampled from every patient at the time of active disease. Material for sequencing was a population of CD138-negative cells sorted from bone marrow. The TCR sequence derives from a donor aged 40 or older with multiple myeloma. J is TRBJ2-7 and V is TRBV7-9; D remains unclear. CDR3 in DNA: TGTGCCAGCAGCTTTCCCTCCCCCGAGCAGTACTTC. This sequence encodes CASSFPSPEQYF. The variable domain in full, completed from reference TRBV7-9 and TRBJ2-7, reads DTGVSQNPRHKITKRGQNVTFRCDPISEHNRLYWYRQTLGQGPEFLTYFQNEAQLEKSRLLSDRFSAERPKGSFSTLEIQRTEQGDSAMYLCASSFPSPEQYFGPGTRLTVT.